This passage covers 17 T cell receptor beta chains from one sample sequenced in a study of T cell repertoires in cytomegalovirus infection. TCRdb fed the reads into MiXCR, producing one record per CDR3 protein. Here the sample spans approximately 500,000 distinct CDR3 sequences, 10% to 12% being singletons. Specimen: PBMCs. All receptors derive from a human donor in good health (CMV status not recorded). Some clones in this sample may be carry-over from other donors' samples.

This clonotype was recorded a few times. The rearrangement joins TRBV20-1 to TRBJ2-2; no definite D call. The CDR3 is 15 residues long. Trimming left V 0 bases short and J 3 bases short, with 11 bases between. Germline loops: CDR1 DFQATT, CDR2 SNEGSKA (reference sequence). CDR3 sequence (DNA): TGCAGTGCTAGAGATCATTATCCGGACACCGGGGAGCTGTTTTTT. This translates into CSARDHYPDTGELFF.

In its sample, this clonotype was seen many times. In DNA form, the CDR3 reads TGTGCCAGCAGCTTAGACCCTGATGCAAACACTGAAGCTTTCTTT. The encoded protein is CASSLDPDANTEAFF. The rearrangement uses TRBV7-3 and TRBJ1-1; D gene ambiguous. The CDR3 has 15 amino acids. Deletions cut 2 bases from V and 2 bases from J, with 12 bases between. Germline CDR1 and CDR2: SGHTA and FQGTGA.

The table lists this clonotype with many counts. CDR3 region: CASSPRDRSYEQYF. DNA of the CDR3: TGTGCCAGCAGCCCCCGGGACAGGTCCTACGAGCAGTACTTC. The chain employs TRBV7-9 and TRBJ2-7, with 8 bases fitting TRBD1. This CDR3 contains 14 residues. Germline V CDR1 and CDR2: SEHNR, FQNEAQ (reference sequence). The J segment lost 1 base and the V segment lost 5 bases, leaving 4 bases of the junction unmatched.

This clonotype was seen many times. J is TRBJ2-3 and V is TRBV30; 12 nucleotides align to TRBD2. In germline, CDR1 is GTSNPN, CDR2 SVGIG (reference sequence). With 0 bases clipped from V and 4 bases from J, the junction kept 5 bases outside the gene matches. This CDR3 is built from 16 residues. The CDR3 region is CAWSVLLAGGADTQYF. As DNA, the CDR3 is TGTGCCTGGAGTGTACTACTAGCGGGAGGCGCAGATACGCAGTATTTT.

This clonotype appeared many times. J is TRBJ1-3 and V is TRBV5-4; D is unclear. Trimming pared 7 bases from V and 0 bases from J, leaving 14 bases between. The CDR3 spans 15 residues. Germline assignment: CDR1 SGHNT and CDR2 YYREEE (reference sequence). CDR3 DNA sequence: TGTGCCAGCTCCAGTGACCCCACCTCTGGAAACACCATATATTTT. Translating it yields CASSSDPTSGNTIYF.

The rearrangement uses TRBV5-1 and TRBJ1-2, with a possible D match to TRBD1 (5 bases). The CDR3 is 13 amino acids. V was cut by 7 bases and J by 4 bases, with 14 bases left in between. Looked up from germline, CDR1 is SGHRS and CDR2 is YFSETQ. The chain's CDR3 is CASGGDPGYGYTF. CDR3 nucleotides: TGCGCCAGCGGTGGGGACCCTGGCTATGGCTACACCTTC.

This clonotype was detected only a few times. The chain employs TRBV14 and TRBJ2-1; 12 positions match TRBD2. CDR1 and CDR2 from the germline V gene are SGHDN and FVKESK. V trimming: 0 bases; J trimming: 7 bases; junction bases outside the gene matches: 10. The CDR3 consists of 18 residues. CDR3 region: CASSQDIASGGALNEQFF. As DNA, the CDR3 is TGTGCCAGCAGCCAAGATATAGCTAGCGGGGGGGCTCTGAATGAGCAGTTCTTC. The full variable domain, with the rest looked up from reference TRBV14 and TRBJ2-1, is EAGVTQFPSHSVIEKGQTVTLRCDPISGHDNLYWYRRVMGKEIKFLLHFVKESKQDESGMPNNRFLAERTGGTYSTLKVQPAELEDSGVYFCASSQDIASGGALNEQFFGPGTRLTVL.

Many counts were recorded for this clonotype. V gene TRBV7-2 combines with J gene TRBJ2-3, with 8 bases that match TRBD1. The CDR3 has 13 residues. From germline, CDR1 is SGHTA and CDR2 FQGNSA. Trimming at V came to 5 bases and at J to 11 bases, leaving 9 bases not matched to a gene. CDR3 sequence reads: CASSQPGDRRQYF. The DNA of the CDR3 is TGTGCCAGCAGCCAACCCGGGGACAGGAGGCAGTATTTT.

This clonotype showed up many times. The chain employs TRBV6-5 and TRBJ1-3; D call uncertain. V dropped 0 bases and J dropped 8 bases, with 17 bases sitting between them. The CDR3 runs 16 residues. CDR1 and CDR2 from the germline V gene are MNHEY and SVGAGI. The CDR3 here is CASSYSGRSLRDTIYF. CDR3 in DNA: TGTGCCAGCAGTTACTCTGGACGGTCTCTGAGGGACACCATATATTTT.

This clonotype was counted at least ten times. This chain uses TRBV28 with TRBJ2-3; TRBD2 matches 12 bases. V trimming: 6 bases; J trimming: 0 bases; junction bases outside the gene matches: 10. Germline CDR1 reads MDHEN; CDR2 reads SYDVKM. The CDR3 runs to 18 residues. The chain's CDR3 is CASSPLPGLAGSTDTQYF. CDR3 sequence (DNA): TGTGCCAGCAGCCCTCTACCGGGACTAGCGGGCAGCACAGATACGCAGTATTTT.

V gene TRBV4-1 combines with J gene TRBJ1-1; the D gene is possibly TRBD1 (5 bases). The ends were cut back, 2 bases at V and 5 bases at J, with 30 bases in the middle. Germline-derived CDR1 and CDR2 are MGHRA and YSYEKL. There are 20 residues in the CDR3. The CDR3 DNA is TGCGCCAGCAGCCAAACAATCCCATCCCAGGGCCCAACCCGAGGTACTGAAGCTTTCTTT. Protein: CASSQTIPSQGPTRGTEAFF.

This clonotype occurred many times. V and J are TRBV6-5 and TRBJ1-5; D ambiguous. This CDR3 spans 15 amino acids. V lost 4 bases to trimming and J lost 0 bases, with 10 bases between them. CDR1 is MNHEY and CDR2 is SVGAGI in the germline V gene. This CDR3 is CASSSFRDSNQPQHF. CDR3 DNA: TGTGCCAGCAGTTCCTTCCGGGATAGCAATCAGCCCCAGCATTTT.

This clonotype was found many times. The rearrangement joins TRBV24-1 to TRBJ2-1; TRBD2 matches 8 bases. Per germline, CDR1 KGHDR and CDR2 SFDVKD. V gave up 5 bases and J gave up 5 bases; unmatched junction bases: 10. The CDR3 has 16 amino acids. Here the CDR3 reads CATSASGAGGNNEQFF. The CDR3 DNA sequence: TGTGCCACCAGTGCCTCCGGGGCGGGGGGTAACAATGAGCAGTTCTTC.

Many counts were recorded for this clonotype. This sequence joins TRBV10-2 and TRBJ1-6; TRBD1 matches 9 bases. Per germline, CDR1 WSHSY and CDR2 SAAADI. Unmatched junction bases numbered 3, after V lost 0 bases and J lost 3 bases. The CDR3 is 17 amino acids. CDR3 amino acids: CASSESETGGYNSPLHF. The DNA for the CDR3 is TGCGCCAGCAGTGAGTCGGAGACAGGGGGCTATAATTCACCCCTCCACTTT.

Many counts were recorded for this clonotype. The chain links TRBV20-1 to TRBJ2-7; 7 positions match TRBD1. The ends lost 5 bases at V and 2 bases at J; junction bases unmatched: 12. From germline, CDR1 is DFQATT and CDR2 SNEGSKA (reference sequence). This CDR3 is 15 amino acids long. The DNA for the CDR3 is TGCAGTGCTGAGGGGGACAGTTACACCACCTACGAGCAGTACTTC. Amino acid sequence: CSAEGDSYTTYEQYF.

This clonotype was found many times. The chain has TRBV7-2 and TRBJ2-7; D could derive from TRBD1 or TRBD2 (5 bases each). Looked up from germline, CDR1 is SGHTA and CDR2 is FQGNSA. V was cut by 5 bases and J by 1 base, with 15 bases left in between. The CDR3 consists of 15 residues. In DNA, the CDR3 is TGTGCCAGCAGCGAGGGGAAGGCACGGTCCTACGAGCAGTACTTC. Residues: CASSEGKARSYEQYF.

This clonotype was found many times. This sequence joins TRBV14 and TRBJ2-5; 10 nucleotides align to TRBD1. CDR3 length equals 15 residues. Trimming removed 1 base from V and 2 bases from J; junction bases left unmatched: 1. Germline CDR1 reads SGHDN; CDR2 reads FVKESK. CDR3 sequence: CASSQGTGGQETQYF. CDR3 coding DNA: TGTGCCAGCAGCCAAGGGACAGGGGGTCAAGAGACCCAGTACTTC.